The clone carrying this TCR beta chain was seen once. This entry comes from a study of T cell clones after liver transplantation. Germline lookup yields CDR1 SGHRS and CDR2 YFSETQ. Trimming at V came to 9 bases and at J to 1 base, leaving 8 bases not matched to a gene. This CDR3 has 15 residues. Some clones are missing from TCRdb's copy, which holds only in-frame ones; the method was immunoSEQ multiplex PCR. The table lists around 100,000 clones, more than 75% of them singletons. The input for sequencing was CD4+ T cells from blood, taken before liver transplant. This clonotype was sampled from a human donor who received a liver transplant. V is TRBV5-1 and J is TRBJ2-2, with 8 bases that match TRBD1. The DNA of the CDR3 is TGCGCCACCAGGGGCGGGACAGGGAACACCGGGGAGCTGTTTTTT. It translates to CATRGGTGNTGELFF.